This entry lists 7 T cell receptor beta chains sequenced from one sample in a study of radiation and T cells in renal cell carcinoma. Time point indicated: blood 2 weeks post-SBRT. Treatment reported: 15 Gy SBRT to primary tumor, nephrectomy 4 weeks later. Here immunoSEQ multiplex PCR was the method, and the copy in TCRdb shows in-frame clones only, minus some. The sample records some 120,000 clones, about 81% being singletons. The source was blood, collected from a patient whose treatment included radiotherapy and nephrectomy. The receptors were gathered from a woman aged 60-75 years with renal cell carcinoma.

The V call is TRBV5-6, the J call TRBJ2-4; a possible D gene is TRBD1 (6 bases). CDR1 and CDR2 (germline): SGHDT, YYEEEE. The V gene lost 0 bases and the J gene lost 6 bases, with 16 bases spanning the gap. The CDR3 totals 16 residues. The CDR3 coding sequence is TGTGCCAGCAGCTTGGTCATACAGGGATCTGGAAACATTCAGTACTTC. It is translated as CASSLVIQGSGNIQYF.

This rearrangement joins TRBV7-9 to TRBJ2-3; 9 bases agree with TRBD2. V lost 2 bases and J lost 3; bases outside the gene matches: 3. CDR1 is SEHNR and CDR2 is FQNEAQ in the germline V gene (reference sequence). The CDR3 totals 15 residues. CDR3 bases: TGTGCCAGCAGCTTACTAGCGGGGAGGACAGATACGCAGTATTTT. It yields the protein CASSLLAGRTDTQYF.

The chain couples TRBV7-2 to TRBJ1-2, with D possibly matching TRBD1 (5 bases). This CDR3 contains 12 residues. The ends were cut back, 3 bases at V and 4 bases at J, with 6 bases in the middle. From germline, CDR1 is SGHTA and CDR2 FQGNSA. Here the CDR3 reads CASSFDSYGYTF. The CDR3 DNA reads TGTGCCAGCAGCTTTGACAGCTATGGCTACACCTTC. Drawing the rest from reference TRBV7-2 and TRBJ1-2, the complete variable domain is GAGVSQSPSNKVTEKGKDVELRCDPISGHTALYWYRQSLGQGLEFLIYFQGNSAPDKSGLPSDRFSAERTGGSVSTLTIQRTQQEDSAVYLCASSFDSYGYTFGSGTRLTVV.

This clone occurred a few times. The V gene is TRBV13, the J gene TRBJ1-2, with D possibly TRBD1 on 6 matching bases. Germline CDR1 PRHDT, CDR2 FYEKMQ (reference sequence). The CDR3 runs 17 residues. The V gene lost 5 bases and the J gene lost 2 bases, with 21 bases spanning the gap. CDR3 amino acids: CASSLTHGTLLNYGYTF. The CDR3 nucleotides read TGTGCCAGCAGCCTAACCCACGGGACACTTCTCAACTATGGCTACACCTTC.

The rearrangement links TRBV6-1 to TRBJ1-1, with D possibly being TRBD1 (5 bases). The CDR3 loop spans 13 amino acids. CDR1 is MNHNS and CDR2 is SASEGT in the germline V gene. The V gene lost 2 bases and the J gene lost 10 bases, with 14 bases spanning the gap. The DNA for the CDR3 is TGTGCCAGCAGTGAATACAGGACAATGTTAGCTTTCTTT. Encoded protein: CASSEYRTMLAFF.

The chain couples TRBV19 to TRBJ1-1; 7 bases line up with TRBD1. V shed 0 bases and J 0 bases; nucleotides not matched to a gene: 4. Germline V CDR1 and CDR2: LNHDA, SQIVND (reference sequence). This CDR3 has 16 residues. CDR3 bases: TGTGCCAGTAGTATAGATGCGGGACAGATGAACACTGAAGCTTTCTTT. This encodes CASSIDAGQMNTEAFF.

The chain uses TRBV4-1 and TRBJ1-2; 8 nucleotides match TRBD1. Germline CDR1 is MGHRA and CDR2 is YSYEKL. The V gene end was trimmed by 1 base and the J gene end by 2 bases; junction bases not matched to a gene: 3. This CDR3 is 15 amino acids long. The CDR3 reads CASSQARQGNYGYTF. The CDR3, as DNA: TGCGCCAGCAGCCAAGCGAGACAGGGGAACTATGGCTACACCTTC.